Many counts were recorded for the clone carrying this T cell receptor beta chain. Its antigen remains unidentified. The sample belongs to a study of response to subunit inactivated influenza vaccine. Trimming left V 7 bases short and J 2 bases short, with 14 bases between. This CDR3 has 15 residues. TCRdb redid the calling of the RT-PCR reads with MiXCR, one entry per CDR3 protein. The sample includes about 480,000 distinct CDR3 sequences, 11% of them seen just once. Study results and limitations: Each seasonal influenza vaccination recruits few new T cells, the authors suggested.

The sequencing here drew on PBMCs from blood, taken more than 35 days after vaccination. This sequence joins TRBV12-3 or TRBV12-4 and TRBJ2-2; perhaps TRBD1 as D (5 bases). The origin of this receptor is a man between 50 and 59 years old who received an inactivated influenza vaccine. CDR3 DNA: TGTGCCAGCACCCTCCAGGGTACCAACACCGGGGAGCTGTTTTTT. The encoded protein is CASTLQGTNTGELFF.